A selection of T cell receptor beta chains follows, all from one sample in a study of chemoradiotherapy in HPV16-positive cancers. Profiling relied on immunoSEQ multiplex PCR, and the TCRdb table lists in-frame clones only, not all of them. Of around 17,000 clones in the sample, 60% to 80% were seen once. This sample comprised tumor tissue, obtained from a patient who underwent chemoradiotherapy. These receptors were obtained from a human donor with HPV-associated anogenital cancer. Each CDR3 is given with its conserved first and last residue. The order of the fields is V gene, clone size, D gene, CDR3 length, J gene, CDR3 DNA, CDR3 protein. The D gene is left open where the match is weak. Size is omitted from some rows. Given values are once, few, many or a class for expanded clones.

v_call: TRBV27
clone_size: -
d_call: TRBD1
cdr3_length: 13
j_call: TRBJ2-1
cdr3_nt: TGTGCCAGCAGTGGACAGGGGGCGGATGAGCAGTTCTTC
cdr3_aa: CASSGQGADEQFF

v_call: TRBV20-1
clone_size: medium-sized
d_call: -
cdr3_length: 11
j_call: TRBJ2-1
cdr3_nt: TGCAGTGCCGAGGACTACAGTGAGCAGTTCTTC
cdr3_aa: CSAEDYSEQFF

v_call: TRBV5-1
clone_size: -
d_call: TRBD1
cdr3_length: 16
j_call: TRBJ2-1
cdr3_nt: TGCGCCAGCAGCTTGGTTCACGGGACAGGGGACAATGAGCAGTTCTTC
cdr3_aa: CASSLVHGTGDNEQFF

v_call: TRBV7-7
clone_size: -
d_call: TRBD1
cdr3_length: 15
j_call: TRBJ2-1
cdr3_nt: TGTGCTAGCAGCCCGGACAGGGGAGGGTACAATGAGCAGTTCTTC
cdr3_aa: CASSPDRGGYNEQFF

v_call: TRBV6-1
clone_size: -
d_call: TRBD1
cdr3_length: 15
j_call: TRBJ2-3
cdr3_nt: TGTGCCAGCAGTGAGGGGACAGGGGGCTCAGATACGCAGTATTTT
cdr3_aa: CASSEGTGGSDTQYF

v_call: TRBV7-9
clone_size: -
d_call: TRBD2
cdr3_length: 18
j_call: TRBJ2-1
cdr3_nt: TGTGCCAGCAGCCCGTGGACTAGCGGGGGCACTTCCTACAATGAGCAGTTCTTC
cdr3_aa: CASSPWTSGGTSYNEQFF

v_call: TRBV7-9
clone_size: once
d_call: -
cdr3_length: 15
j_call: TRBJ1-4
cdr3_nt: TGTGCCAGCAGCTACACAGGATCAACTAATGAAAAACTGTTTTTT
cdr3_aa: CASSYTGSTNEKLFF

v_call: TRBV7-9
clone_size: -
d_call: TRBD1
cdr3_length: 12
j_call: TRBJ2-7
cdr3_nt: TGTGCCAGCAGTTCGACAGGGGACGAGCAGTACTTC
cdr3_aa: CASSSTGDEQYF

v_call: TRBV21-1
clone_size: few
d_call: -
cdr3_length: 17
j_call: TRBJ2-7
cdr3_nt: TGTGCCAGCAGCAAAGAGACTAGCGGGAGGACCTCCTACGAGCAGTACTTC
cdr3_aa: CASSKETSGRTSYEQYF

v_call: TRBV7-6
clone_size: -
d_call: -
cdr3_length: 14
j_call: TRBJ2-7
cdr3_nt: TGTGCCAGCAGCCTCCTGTTAGGGGCGAGGGAGCAGTACTTC
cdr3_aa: CASSLLLGAREQYF

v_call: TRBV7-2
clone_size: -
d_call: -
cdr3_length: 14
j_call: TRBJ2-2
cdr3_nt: TGTGCCAGCAGCTTGGCAGAGAACACCGGGGAGCTGTTTTTT
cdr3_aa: CASSLAENTGELFF

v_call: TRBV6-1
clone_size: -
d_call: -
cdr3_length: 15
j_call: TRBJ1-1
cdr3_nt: TGTGCCAGCAGTGAAGCGCTGGGAGCGAACACTGAAGCTTTCTTT
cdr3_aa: CASSEALGANTEAFF

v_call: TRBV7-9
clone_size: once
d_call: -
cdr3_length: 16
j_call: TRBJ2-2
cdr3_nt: TGTGCCAGCAGCTTAGTGGGTGGAGCGGCCGCCGGGGAGCTGTTTTTT
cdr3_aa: CASSLVGGAAAGELFF

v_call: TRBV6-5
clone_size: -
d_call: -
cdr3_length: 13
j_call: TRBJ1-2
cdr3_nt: TGTGCCAGCAGCCCCGGGGCAGCCGATGGCTACACCTTC
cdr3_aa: CASSPGAADGYTF

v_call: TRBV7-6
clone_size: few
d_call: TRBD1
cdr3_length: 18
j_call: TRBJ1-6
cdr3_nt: TGTGCCAGCAGCCCAGGATCAGGGACAGGCGGAGATAATTCACCCCTCCACTTT
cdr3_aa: CASSPGSGTGGDNSPLHF

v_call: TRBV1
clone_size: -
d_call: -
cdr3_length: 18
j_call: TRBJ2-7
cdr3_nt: TGCACCAGCAGTCGAGGGGTCATCCCGCTAGGTAACTCCTACGAGCAGTACTTC
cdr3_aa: CTSSRGVIPLGNSYEQYF

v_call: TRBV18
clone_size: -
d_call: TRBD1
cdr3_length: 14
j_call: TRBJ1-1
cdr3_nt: TGTGCCAGCTCACCCGACAGGGGGTTCGCTGAAGCTTTCTTT
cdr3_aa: CASSPDRGFAEAFF

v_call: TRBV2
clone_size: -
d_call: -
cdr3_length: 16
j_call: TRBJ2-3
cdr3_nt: TGTGCCAGCAGTGATTTAGCTGGCGGAGGCACAGATACGCAGTATTTT
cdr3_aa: CASSDLAGGGTDTQYF

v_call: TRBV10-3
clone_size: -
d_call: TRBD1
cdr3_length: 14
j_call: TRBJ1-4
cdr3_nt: TGTGCCATCAGGGCCGGGACAGGGGATGAAAAACTGTTTTTT
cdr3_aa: CAIRAGTGDEKLFF

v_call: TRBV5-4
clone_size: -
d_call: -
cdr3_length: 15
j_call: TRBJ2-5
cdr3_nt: TGTGCCAGCAGCTTGATCCTGGCGGGACAAGAGACCCAGTACTTC
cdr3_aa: CASSLILAGQETQYF

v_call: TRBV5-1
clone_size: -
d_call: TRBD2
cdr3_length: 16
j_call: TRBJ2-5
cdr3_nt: TGCGCCAGCAGCACCCTGGGACTAGCGGGAGGGGAGACCCAGTACTTC
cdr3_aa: CASSTLGLAGGETQYF

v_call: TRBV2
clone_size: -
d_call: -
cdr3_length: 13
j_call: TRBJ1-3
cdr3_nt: TGTGCCAGCGGACGGAACTCTGGAAACACCATATATTTT
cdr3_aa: CASGRNSGNTIYF

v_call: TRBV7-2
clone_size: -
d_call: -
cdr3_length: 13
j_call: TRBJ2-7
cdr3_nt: TGTGCCAGCAGGGGGGCCCTCTTGGGCGAGCAGTACTTC
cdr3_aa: CASRGALLGEQYF

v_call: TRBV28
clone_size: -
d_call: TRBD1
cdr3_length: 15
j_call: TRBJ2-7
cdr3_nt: TGTGCCAGCAGTTTAGGGGGGACAGGGGCGTACGAGCAGTACTTC
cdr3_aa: CASSLGGTGAYEQYF

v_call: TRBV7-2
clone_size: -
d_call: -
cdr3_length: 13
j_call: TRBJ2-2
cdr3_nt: TGTGCCAGCAGCGTCACTCCGACCGGGGAGCTGTTTTTT
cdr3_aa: CASSVTPTGELFF

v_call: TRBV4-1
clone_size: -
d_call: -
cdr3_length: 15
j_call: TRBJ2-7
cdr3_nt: TGCGCCAGCAGCCCGCCCAGCCTCGGATCCTACGAGCAGTACTTC
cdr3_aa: CASSPPSLGSYEQYF

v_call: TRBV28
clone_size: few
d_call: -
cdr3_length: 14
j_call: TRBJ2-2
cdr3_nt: TGTGCCATCCGAGGGGCAGGGAGAGCCGGGGAGCTGTTTTTT
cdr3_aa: CAIRGAGRAGELFF

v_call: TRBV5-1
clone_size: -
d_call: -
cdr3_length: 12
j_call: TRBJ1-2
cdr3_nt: TGCGCCAGCAGCTGGGGAGGAGATGGCTACACCTTC
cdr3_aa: CASSWGGDGYTF

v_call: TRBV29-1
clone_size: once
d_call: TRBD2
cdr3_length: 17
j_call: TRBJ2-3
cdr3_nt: TGCAGCGTTGAAGGAACTAGCGGGGGCCCTAGCACAGATACGCAGTATTTT
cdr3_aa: CSVEGTSGGPSTDTQYF

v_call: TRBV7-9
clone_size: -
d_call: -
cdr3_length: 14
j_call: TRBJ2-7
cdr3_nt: TGTGCCAGCAGCTTATCCAGAAACTCCTACGAGCAGTACTTC
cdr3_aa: CASSLSRNSYEQYF

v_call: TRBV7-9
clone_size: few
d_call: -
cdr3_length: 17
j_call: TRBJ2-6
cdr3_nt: TGTGCCAGCAGCTTCGGTTCTGCCACCTCTGGGGCCAACGTCCTGACTTTC
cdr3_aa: CASSFGSATSGANVLTF

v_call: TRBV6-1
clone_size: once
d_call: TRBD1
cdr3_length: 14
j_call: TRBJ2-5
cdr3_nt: TGTGCCAGCAGGGACAGGGTCCTCCAAGAGACCCAGTACTTC
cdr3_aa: CASRDRVLQETQYF